Listed here is a single TCR beta chain. This CDR3 comprises 15 residues. CDR1 LNHDA and CDR2 SQIVND come from the germline V gene (reference sequence). With V trimmed by 3 bases and J by 7 bases, 8 bases remained unmatched. This record comes from a study of blood T cell repertoires in COVID-19. Looking at the study overall: Material from acute and convalescent COVID-19 was sourced from the United States, Italy and Spain. PBMCs, B-cell-depleted T cells, or T cells were the source of the cDNA or gDNA that made up the material.

Those enrolled in Seattle joined during active infection and were followed longitudinally afterward. Generated by immunoSEQ multiplex PCR, the TCRdb table keeps only in-frame clones and is missing some. The table shows around 460,000 clones, with about 90% occurring only once. The TCR originated in a man aged 18 to 35 with COVID-19, enrolled during active disease. Source material: peripheral blood. V and J are TRBV19 and TRBJ1-4; 7 nucleotides align to TRBD1. The CDR3 DNA reads TGTGCCAGTAGTATTAGTGGACAGGTTACTGAAAAACTGTTTTTT. Protein sequence: CASSISGQVTEKLFF.